A selection of T cell receptor beta chains follows, all from one sample in a study of shared clonotypes between healthy human individuals. Sequencing was performed with immunoSEQ multiplex PCR; in TCRdb, only in-frame clones are kept and a portion is missing. This table holds about 2.1 million clones, 90% to 95% found once. The sample consisted of naive CD8+ T cells from PBMCs. These receptors were taken from a man aged 18 to 30 in good health. Some clones in this sample may be carry-over from other donors' samples. The CDR3 runs from the conserved cysteine through the conserved F or W. A D gene is named only where the DNA matches it firmly. The size entry is marked missing in some rows and otherwise reads once, few, many or a size class.

v_call	d_call	clone_size	j_call	cdr3_aa	cdr3_nt
TRBV19	-	-	TRBJ2-7	CASSTQLSQGFYEQYF	TGTGCCAGTAGTACGCAACTATCACAGGGTTTCTACGAGCAGTACTTC
TRBV7-9	TRBD1	once	TRBJ2-3	CASSSSDRGADTQYF	TGTGCCAGCAGCTCCTCGGACAGGGGAGCAGATACGCAGTATTTT
TRBV29-1	-	-	TRBJ1-1	CSVLPGPGAEAFF	TGCAGCGTCCTCCCCGGGCCGGGAGCTGAAGCTTTCTTT
TRBV9	-	-	TRBJ2-7	CASSVRPSRSYEQYF	TGTGCCAGCAGCGTAAGGCCATCTAGGTCCTACGAGCAGTACTTC
TRBV14	-	-	TRBJ1-1	CASSFQVNTEAFF	TGTGCCAGCAGTTTTCAGGTTAACACTGAAGCTTTCTTT
TRBV13	-	-	TRBJ1-1	CASSVLNTEAFF	TGTGCCAGCAGCGTATTAAACACTGAAGCTTTCTTT
TRBV7-3	-	-	TRBJ2-1	CASSLRGQLLHNEQFF	TGTGCCAGCAGCTTAAGAGGACAGCTACTCCACAATGAGCAGTTCTTC
TRBV29-1	-	-	TRBJ1-2	CSVEGSANYGYTF	TGCAGCGTTGAAGGGTCAGCTAACTATGGCTACACCTTC
TRBV9	-	-	TRBJ2-7	CASSEEDFSYEQYF	TGTGCCAGCAGCGAAGAAGACTTTTCCTACGAGCAGTACTTC
TRBV2	-	once	TRBJ2-3	CASSSEGFADTQYF	TGTGCCAGCAGTAGCGAGGGGTTCGCAGATACGCAGTATTTT
TRBV5-1	-	-	TRBJ1-2	CASSLMGHLYGYTF	TGCGCCAGCAGCCTAATGGGTCATTTATATGGCTACACCTTC
TRBV28	TRBD1	-	TRBJ1-5	CASSLGQGYRQPQHF	TGTGCCAGCAGTTTGGGACAGGGGTATCGTCAGCCCCAGCATTTT
TRBV7-9	-	-	TRBJ2-5	CASSLGVSRETQYF	TGTGCCAGCAGCTTAGGGGTCAGCCGGGAGACCCAGTACTTC
TRBV19	-	-	TRBJ2-7	CASSPDRDRHEQYF	TGTGCCAGTAGTCCCGACCGGGACCGGCACGAGCAGTACTTC
TRBV6-1	TRBD1	-	TRBJ2-3	CASRTGGSGDTQYF	TGTGCCAGCCGAACAGGGGGCTCAGGAGATACGCAGTATTTT
TRBV27	-	-	TRBJ2-1	CASSRWLNNEQFF	TGTGCCAGCAGTCGGTGGCTCAACAATGAGCAGTTCTTC
TRBV27	-	-	TRBJ2-7	CASSPRDGYEQYF	TGTGCCAGCAGCCCTCGCGACGGCTACGAGCAGTACTTC
TRBV30	-	-	TRBJ2-2	CAWSPLGGETGELFF	TGTGCCTGGAGCCCCTTGGGGGGCGAGACCGGGGAGCTGTTTTTT
TRBV27	-	-	TRBJ1-2	CASSRLRGNDGYTF	TGTGCCAGCAGCCGCCTCCGGGGGAACGATGGCTACACCTTC
TRBV7-9	-	-	TRBJ1-5	CASSSGAGGSEPQHF	TGTGCCAGCAGCTCAGGGGCCGGGGGTTCGGAGCCCCAGCATTTT
TRBV14	-	-	TRBJ2-5	CASSQEAIWDNQETQYF	TGTGCCAGCAGCCAAGAGGCCATTTGGGACAATCAAGAGACCCAGTACTTC
TRBV6-4	-	-	TRBJ2-3	CASSDQGQGSSTQYF	TGTGCCAGCAGTGACCAGGGCCAGGGGTCGTCGACGCAGTATTTT
TRBV27	TRBD2	-	TRBJ2-3	CASSSRTSGADTQYF	TGTGCCAGCAGTTCAAGGACTAGCGGAGCAGATACGCAGTATTTT
TRBV4-3	-	-	TRBJ2-2	CASSQDPQGSGTGELFF	TGCGCCAGCAGCCAAGATCCTCAGGGTTCGGGCACCGGGGAGCTGTTTTTT
TRBV6-5	-	-	TRBJ2-1	CASSYVFGTEAQFF	TGTGCCAGCAGTTACGTCTTCGGGACTGAGGCACAGTTCTTC
TRBV27	TRBD2	once	TRBJ2-1	CASSDHLAGGPDEQFF	TGTGCCAGCAGTGACCACTTAGCGGGAGGGCCGGATGAGCAGTTCTTC
TRBV27	-	-	TRBJ2-7	CASRIIPTSYEQYF	TGTGCCAGCAGAATCATACCTACTTCCTACGAGCAGTACTTC
TRBV7-9	-	-	TRBJ2-3	CASPFGLPGESTDTQYF	TGTGCCAGCCCATTTGGCCTCCCGGGCGAGAGCACAGATACGCAGTATTTT
TRBV19	-	once	TRBJ1-5	CASSAKPGNNQPQHF	TGTGCCAGTAGTGCTAAGCCAGGTAACAATCAGCCCCAGCATTTT
TRBV7-9	TRBD1	-	TRBJ1-1	CASSIVTGTGLEAFF	TGTGCCAGCAGCATAGTTACCGGGACAGGGCTGGAAGCTTTCTTT
TRBV29-1	TRBD2	-	TRBJ2-2	CSAVSGITGELFF	TGCAGCGCCGTTAGCGGGATTACCGGGGAGCTGTTTTTT
TRBV29-1	-	-	TRBJ1-2	CSVEDFGGNYGYTF	TGCAGCGTTGAAGATTTTGGTGGAAACTATGGCTACACCTTC
TRBV7-9	-	-	TRBJ2-1	CASSPIPGWDNEQFF	TGTGCCAGCAGCCCCATCCCGGGATGGGACAATGAGCAGTTCTTC
TRBV7-9	TRBD2	-	TRBJ2-5	CASSLVLAGAETQYF	TGTGCCAGCAGCTTAGTACTAGCGGGAGCAGAGACCCAGTACTTC
TRBV28	TRBD2	-	TRBJ2-3	CASITSGRPPDTQYF	TGTGCCAGCATTACTAGCGGGAGACCCCCAGATACGCAGTATTTT
TRBV5-6	-	-	TRBJ2-7	CASSPGTSSYEQYF	TGTGCCAGCAGTCCTGGGACTTCCTCCTACGAGCAGTACTTC
TRBV27	-	-	TRBJ2-6	CASSLVYGTGANVLTF	TGTGCCAGCAGTTTAGTATACGGCACTGGGGCCAACGTCCTGACTTTC
TRBV7-6	-	-	TRBJ2-7	CASSLGPPYEQYF	TGTGCCAGCAGCTTAGGTCCCCCCTACGAGCAGTACTTC
TRBV27	-	-	TRBJ2-1	CASSLVTGPQSYNEQFF	TGTGCCAGCAGTTTAGTTACAGGGCCCCAATCCTACAATGAGCAGTTCTTC
TRBV11-1	TRBD2	-	TRBJ2-2	CASSLGLAGGTGELFF	TGTGCCAGCAGCTTAGGACTAGCTGGGGGAACCGGGGAGCTGTTTTTT
TRBV19	-	-	TRBJ1-5	CASSDRNNQPQHF	TGTGCCAGTAGTGACAGAAACAATCAGCCCCAGCATTTT
TRBV7-2	-	-	TRBJ1-4	CASSLGPHTIGEKLFF	TGTGCCAGCAGCTTGGGACCCCATACGATCGGAGAAAAACTGTTTTTT
TRBV27	TRBD1	-	TRBJ2-2	CASSSNEQGQGANTGELFF	TGTGCCAGCAGTTCCAATGAACAGGGACAGGGGGCGAACACCGGGGAGCTGTTTTTT
TRBV4-3	TRBD1	-	TRBJ1-2	CASSLRTGAGYGYTF	TGCGCCAGCAGCCTTAGGACAGGCGCGGGCTATGGCTACACCTTC
TRBV7-7	-	once	TRBJ2-5	CAIGFLEIDWQETQYF	TGTGCTATAGGATTTCTTGAAATAGACTGGCAAGAGACCCAGTACTTC
TRBV27	TRBD1	-	TRBJ2-7	CASSSPGQGIHEQYF	TGTGCCAGCAGTTCGCCGGGACAGGGTATCCACGAGCAGTACTTC
TRBV2	-	-	TRBJ2-7	CASGGLLSYEQYF	TGTGCCAGCGGGGGCCTATTGTCCTACGAGCAGTACTTC
TRBV19	TRBD1	-	TRBJ1-1	CASWTGRTEAFF	TGTGCCAGTTGGACAGGGAGAACTGAAGCTTTCTTT
TRBV10-3	TRBD1	-	TRBJ1-1	CAISELLIQGAGEAFF	TGTGCCATCAGTGAGTTGCTAATACAGGGGGCAGGTGAAGCTTTCTTT
TRBV9	-	-	TRBJ2-2	CASSFPATNTGELFF	TGTGCCAGCAGCTTTCCCGCGACGAACACCGGGGAGCTGTTTTTT
TRBV5-1	-	few	TRBJ2-2	CASGTSTRNTGELFF	TGCGCCAGCGGGACGAGCACCCGGAACACCGGGGAGCTGTTTTTT
TRBV6-1	-	-	TRBJ2-1	CASSGWDNHNEQFF	TGTGCCAGCAGTGGGTGGGACAACCACAATGAGCAGTTCTTC
TRBV7-6	-	once	TRBJ1-4	CASGTGKANEKLFF	TGTGCCAGCGGCACAGGGAAGGCTAATGAAAAACTGTTTTTT
TRBV7-8	TRBD1	-	TRBJ1-1	CASSTSTGPNTEAFF	TGTGCCAGCAGCACATCGACAGGGCCGAACACTGAAGCTTTCTTT
TRBV14	TRBD1	-	TRBJ2-1	CASSPDRGPYNEQFF	TGTGCCAGCAGCCCCGACAGGGGGCCCTACAATGAGCAGTTCTTC
TRBV2	-	-	TRBJ2-1	CASTAGRNNEQFF	TGTGCCAGCACCGCGGGACGAAACAATGAGCAGTTCTTC
TRBV27	-	-	TRBJ1-4	CASSLIWTDEKLFF	TGTGCCAGCAGTTTGATTTGGACGGATGAAAAACTGTTTTTT
TRBV29-1	-	-	TRBJ2-7	CSVVAGAREQYF	TGCAGCGTTGTGGCGGGGGCGCGGGAGCAGTACTTC
TRBV28	TRBD2	-	TRBJ2-7	CASSPGLGMSEQYF	TGTGCCAGCAGTCCGGGACTAGGTATGTCCGAGCAGTACTTC